The following is a T cell receptor beta chain sequence with its context. Data came from immunoSEQ multiplex PCR; TCRdb stores just in-frame clones and leaves some out. The sample includes tens of thousands of clones, nearly 98% of them seen just once. The data were taken from a study of technical replicates of blood from a few donors. CDR1 and CDR2 (germline): SGHTA, FQGNSA. The CDR3 runs 16 residues. V was pared by 5 bases and J by 2 bases, with 8 bases of the junction left unmatched. The TCR sequence derives from a human donor in good health. The sequencing input was T cells isolated from PBMCs. The chain recombines TRBV7-2 with TRBJ2-2; 7 positions match TRBD1. The CDR3 DNA reads TGTGCCAGCAGCGCAAACTACAGGGGAAACACCGGGGAGCTGTTTTTT. This translates into CASSANYRGNTGELFF. Combining the CDR3 with reference TRBV7-2 and TRBJ2-2 gives the whole variable domain GAGVSQSPSNKVTEKGKDVELRCDPISGHTALYWYRQSLGQGLEFLIYFQGNSAPDKSGLPSDRFSAERTGGSVSTLTIQRTQQEDSAVYLCASSANYRGNTGELFFGEGSRLTVL.